These 16 T cell receptor beta chains share one sample of origin, sequenced in a study of cytomegalovirus exposure and HLA in healthy donors. The PCR ran on 60 Vbeta and 13 Jbeta primers. The table came from immunoSEQ multiplex PCR; TCRdb's copy has only in-frame clones and leaves some out. The table records 100,000 to 150,000 clones, around 72% of them present only once. Sequenced input: PBMCs. Receptor source: a man in his fifties or sixties in good health and CMV-seropositive.

This chain uses TRBV29-1 with TRBJ2-1, with a weak D call TRBD2 (7 bases). This CDR3 comprises 15 residues. Germline CDR1 reads SQVTM; CDR2 reads ANQGSEA. Trimming stripped 4 bases from V and 7 bases from J, with 20 bases between. The CDR3 loop reads CSVVWGGMRGNEQFF. The CDR3 nucleotides are TGCAGCGTTGTGTGGGGGGGAATGAGGGGGAATGAGCAGTTCTTC.

This clone was counted a few times. This chain uses TRBV4-2 with TRBJ1-5; maybe TRBD1 (6 bases). The CDR3 has 14 residues. Per germline, CDR1 LGHNA and CDR2 YNFKEQ. The V end lost 0 bases, the J end lost 4 bases, and 7 bases lay between the germline ends. CDR3 protein: CASSQEGGNQPQHF. The CDR3 DNA follows: TGTGCCAGCAGCCAAGAAGGGGGTAATCAGCCCCAGCATTTT.

The V and J genes are TRBV5-4 and TRBJ1-2; 12 bases are a match to TRBD1. The CDR3 extends over 16 amino acids. Trimming at V came to 0 bases and at J to 5 bases, leaving 5 bases not matched to a gene. The germline V gene encodes CDR1 SGHNT and CDR2 YYREEE (reference sequence). DNA for the CDR3: TGTGCCAGCAGCTTGGGTGGGACAGGGGGCGCGTATGGCTACACCTTC. This gives the protein CASSLGGTGGAYGYTF.

The gene calls are TRBV11-2 and TRBJ1-2; possible D gene TRBD1, 6 bases. The CDR3 has 14 residues. Looked up from germline, CDR1 is SGHAT and CDR2 is FQNNGV. V lost 5 bases, J lost 4 bases, and 14 bases lay in between. The CDR3 bases are TGTGCCAGCAGCCCGGACAGTTACTTCTATGGCTACACCTTC. It is translated as CASSPDSYFYGYTF.

This clone was detected once. The chain is built from TRBV18 and TRBJ1-1, with 8 positions matching TRBD1. The CDR3 has 13 residues. The trim removed 4 bases at V and 4 bases at J, leaving 2 bases unmatched. Germline values: CDR1 KGHSH, CDR2 LQKENI. The CDR3 region is CASSLTGGTEAFF. The DNA of the CDR3 is TGTGCCAGCTCACTTACAGGGGGCACTGAAGCTTTCTTT.

The chain combines TRBV29-1 with TRBJ2-2; the D is unclear. The V and J ends lost 4 bases and 4 bases respectively, with 13 bases between them. The CDR3 covers 14 residues. Germline CDR1 is SQVTM and CDR2 is ANQGSEA. CDR3 residues: CSVGLTATTGELFF. The CDR3 region has the DNA TGCAGCGTTGGTTTGACTGCTACCACCGGGGAGCTGTTTTTT.

This clone was seen only once. The V and J genes are TRBV7-3 and TRBJ2-1; 11 nucleotides agree with TRBD2. The CDR3 is made up of 15 amino acids. Germline CDR1 reads SGHTA; CDR2 reads FQGTGA. The V and J ends lost 5 bases and 4 bases, in that order; junction bases with no gene match: 4. CDR3 sequence reads: CASSHSGGVYNEQFF. DNA of the CDR3: TGTGCCAGCAGCCATAGCGGGGGGGTATACAATGAGCAGTTCTTC.

The rearrangement uses TRBV5-1 and TRBJ2-5, with a weak D call TRBD1 (5 bases). The CDR3 length is 14 residues. Between the trimmed V and J ends, which lost 0 bases and 3 bases, there was a span of 9 bases. Germline assignment: CDR1 SGHRS and CDR2 YFSETQ. CDR3 DNA: TGCGCCAGCAGCTTGGGGGGCCCGGAAGAGACCCAGTACTTC. Translating gives CASSLGGPEETQYF.

CDR3 in DNA: TGTGCCAGCAGCGACCAGGGGACCTTAGAGACCCAGTACTTC. Its protein product is CASSDQGTLETQYF. V usage is TRBV11-3 and J usage is TRBJ2-5; D is possibly TRBD1 (6 bases). The V and J ends lost 5 bases and 4 bases respectively, with 14 bases between them. Germline CDR1 reads SGHNT; CDR2 reads YENEEA. The CDR3 has 14 residues. Full variable domain (remainder filled in from reference TRBV11-3 and TRBJ2-5): EAGVVQSPRYKIIEKKQPVAFWCNPISGHNTLYWYLQNLGQGPELLIRYENEEAVDDSQLPKDRFSAERLKGVDSTLKIQPAELGDSAVYLCASSDQGTLETQYFGPGTRLLVL.

This clone was observed a handful of times. CDR3 DNA sequence: TGTGCCAGCAGGAGGACAGGGGATCAGCCCCAGCATTTT. Its translation is CASRRTGDQPQHF. V usage is TRBV6-1 and J usage is TRBJ1-5, with TRBD1 matching over 9 bases. Germline trimming cut 6 bases from V and 5 bases from J; bases unmatched to any gene: 2. The CDR3 extends over 13 amino acids. Germline CDR1 and CDR2: MNHNS and SASEGT.

The chain links TRBV25-1 to TRBJ1-1; the D gene is possibly TRBD1 (6 bases). The CDR3 covers 14 residues. Per the germline V gene, CDR1 is MGHDK and CDR2 is SYGVNS. The V gene lost 3 bases and the J gene lost 5 bases, with 13 bases spanning the gap. This CDR3 reads CASSDPRGKTEAFF. The CDR3 DNA reads as TGTGCCAGCAGTGACCCTAGGGGGAAGACTGAAGCTTTCTTT.

This chain uses TRBV7-9 with TRBJ1-1; a possible D gene is TRBD1 (6 bases). The V gene's germline CDR1 is SEHNR and CDR2 FQNEAQ (reference sequence). V lost 1 base, J lost 7 bases, and 19 bases lay in between. The CDR3 is 16 residues long. This chain's CDR3 is CASSLGVGGAPLEAFF. For the CDR3, the DNA is TGTGCCAGCAGCTTAGGAGTCGGGGGGGCGCCCCTTGAAGCTTTCTTT.

This rearrangement joins TRBV9 to TRBJ2-1, with 12 bases identical to TRBD2. V gave up 3 bases and J gave up 4 bases; unmatched junction bases: 5. CDR3 length: 16 residues. The germline V gene has CDR1 SGDLS and CDR2 YYNGEE. CDR3 region: CASSGLAGGIYNEQFF. Written as DNA, the CDR3 is TGTGCCAGCAGCGGTCTAGCGGGGGGGATATACAATGAGCAGTTCTTC.

The rearrangement joins TRBV5-1 to TRBJ2-3; TRBD2 matches 7 bases. Germline V gene data show CDR1 as SGHRS and CDR2 as YFSETQ. Germline trimming cut 3 bases from V and 0 bases from J; bases unmatched to any gene: 7. CDR3 length equals 16 residues. The CDR3 DNA is TGCGCCAGCAGCTCCCCAACGGGGGGTAGCACAGATACGCAGTATTTT. Its translation: CASSSPTGGSTDTQYF.

The J gene is TRBJ1-2, the V gene TRBV4-1; D not resolved. V lost 0 bases to trimming and J lost 0 bases, with 5 bases between them. The length of the CDR3 is 14 residues. Per germline, CDR1 MGHRA and CDR2 YSYEKL. CDR3 bases: TGCGCCAGCAGCCAAGATAACACTAACTATGGCTACACCTTC. It specifies CASSQDNTNYGYTF.

The rearrangement links TRBV18 to TRBJ1-1; D is unclear. The CDR3 is 13 amino acids. With 3 bases removed from V and 3 bases from J, the gap between germline ends came to 8 bases. Germline CDR1 and CDR2: KGHSH and LQKENI. DNA for the CDR3: TGTGCCAGCTCACCGTTCCCTGACACTGAAGCTTTCTTT. Protein product: CASSPFPDTEAFF.